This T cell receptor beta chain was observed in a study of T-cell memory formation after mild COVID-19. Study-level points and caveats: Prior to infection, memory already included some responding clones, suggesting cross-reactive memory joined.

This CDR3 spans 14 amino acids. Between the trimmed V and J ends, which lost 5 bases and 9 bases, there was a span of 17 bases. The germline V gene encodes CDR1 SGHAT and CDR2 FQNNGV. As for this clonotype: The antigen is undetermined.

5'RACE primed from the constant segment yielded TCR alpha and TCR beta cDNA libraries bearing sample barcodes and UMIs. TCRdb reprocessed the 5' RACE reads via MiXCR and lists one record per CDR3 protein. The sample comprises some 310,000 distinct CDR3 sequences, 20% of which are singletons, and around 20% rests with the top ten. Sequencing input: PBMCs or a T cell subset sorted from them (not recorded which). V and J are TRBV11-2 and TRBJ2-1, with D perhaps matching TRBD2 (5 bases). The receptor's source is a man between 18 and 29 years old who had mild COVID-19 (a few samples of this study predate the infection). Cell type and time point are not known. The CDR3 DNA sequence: TGTGCCAGCAGCGGCCGGGATTGGTATAGTGAGCAGTTCTTC. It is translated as CASSGRDWYSEQFF.